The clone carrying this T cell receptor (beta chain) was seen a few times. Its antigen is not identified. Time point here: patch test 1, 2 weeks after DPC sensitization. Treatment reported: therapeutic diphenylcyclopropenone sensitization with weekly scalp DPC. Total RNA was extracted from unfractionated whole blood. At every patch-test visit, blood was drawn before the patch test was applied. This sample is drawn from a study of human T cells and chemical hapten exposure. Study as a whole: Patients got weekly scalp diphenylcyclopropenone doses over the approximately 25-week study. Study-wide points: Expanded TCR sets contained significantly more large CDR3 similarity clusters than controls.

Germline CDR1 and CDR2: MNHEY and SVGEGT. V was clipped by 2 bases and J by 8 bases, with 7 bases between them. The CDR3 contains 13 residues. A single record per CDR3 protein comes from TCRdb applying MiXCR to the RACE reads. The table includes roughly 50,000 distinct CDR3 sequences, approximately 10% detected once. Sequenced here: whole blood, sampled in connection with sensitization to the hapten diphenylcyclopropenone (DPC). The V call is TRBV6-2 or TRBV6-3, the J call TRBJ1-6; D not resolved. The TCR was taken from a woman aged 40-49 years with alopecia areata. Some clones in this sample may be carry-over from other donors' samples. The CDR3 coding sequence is TGTGCCAGCAGTTACAACAGATATTCACCCCTCCACTTT. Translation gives CASSYNRYSPLHF.